This TCR beta chain stems from a study of T cell repertoires in cytomegalovirus infection. About the research overall: CMV infection and matching HLA type were both indicated by public TCR beta signatures.

TCRdb reprocessed the reads with MiXCR, giving one entry per CDR3 protein. The data contain nearly 650,000 distinct CDR3 sequences, roughly 26% of them singletons. There are a few counts of this clonotype. What it binds is not known. Study-level results: Public TCR beta family frequency separated CMV-and-HLA carriers, including in an independent cohort. The study found HLA-C-restricted CMV-specific TCR beta clonotypes dominating the ex vivo response.

Input material: CD8+ T cells from PBMCs. This sequence originates from a human donor in good health (CMV status not recorded). Some clones in this sample may be carry-over from other donors' samples.

The CDR3 nucleotides read TGTGCCAGCAGCCAATACCGGGAGCCCACAGATACGCAGTATTTT. As protein: CASSQYREPTDTQYF. The V and J genes are TRBV4-2 and TRBJ2-3; maybe TRBD2 (6 bases). CDR1 is LGHNA, CDR2 YNFKEQ, per germline. Trimming left V 2 bases short and J 2 bases short, with 11 bases between. CDR3 length: 15 amino acids.